This entry lists 14 T cell receptor beta chains sequenced from one sample in a study of blood T cell repertoires in COVID-19. Clones were read by immunoSEQ multiplex PCR, and TCRdb kept only the in-frame ones, dropping some. The top ten hold 2.5% to 3% of the sample, which has some 250,000 clones, about 86% seen once. The specimen was peripheral blood. These receptors were obtained from a woman aged 55-69 years with active or convalescent COVID-19.

V and J are TRBV6-5 and TRBJ2-5; perhaps TRBD1 as D (6 bases). This CDR3 region has 15 residues. The V end was cut by 6 bases, the J end by 2 bases, with 16 bases between. Germline CDR1 and CDR2: MNHEY and SVGAGI. The CDR3 DNA reads TGTGCCAGCAGCCCCAGGGGTTCGGAGCAAGAGACCCAGTACTTC. Translation gives CASSPRGSEQETQYF.

This clone was counted only a few times. The CDR3 DNA reads as TGCGCCAGCAGTGAGTTCGGACAGGGAGGGGAGAACACTGAAGCTTTCTTT. Encoded protein: CASSEFGQGGENTEAFF. The genes are TRBV10-1 and TRBJ1-1; 8 bases align to TRBD1. The ends lost 1 base at V and 1 base at J; junction bases unmatched: 8. CDR1 is WNHNN, CDR2 SYGVQD, per germline (reference sequence). The CDR3 runs 17 residues.

The chain joins TRBV7-9 to TRBJ2-1, with D perhaps TRBD2 (7 bases). CDR1 and CDR2 from the germline V gene are SEHNR and FQNEAQ (reference sequence). This CDR3 is built from 16 residues. Trimming took off 5 bases at V and 0 bases at J, with 14 bases between the two ends. The CDR3: CASSPRGGVSYNEQFF. CDR3 in DNA: TGTGCCAGCAGCCCGAGGGGGGGAGTCTCCTACAATGAGCAGTTCTTC. The full variable domain, its missing parts supplied by reference TRBV7-9 and TRBJ2-1, is DTGVSQNPRHKITKRGQNVTFRCDPISEHNRLYWYRQTLGQGPEFLTYFQNEAQLEKSRLLSDRFSAERPKGSFSTLEIQRTEQGDSAMYLCASSPRGGVSYNEQFFGPGTRLTVL.

This chain uses TRBV7-8 with TRBJ1-4; tentative D call: TRBD1 (5 bases). The V gene lost 5 bases and the J gene lost 3 bases, with 13 bases spanning the gap. The CDR3 spans 15 residues. The germline CDR1 and CDR2 sequences are SGHVS and FQNEAQ. CDR3 nucleotide sequence: TGTGCCAGCAGCCCAGAAGGGGCAGCTAATGAAAAACTGTTTTTT. Its translation: CASSPEGAANEKLFF. Full variable domain (remainder filled in from reference TRBV7-8 and TRBJ1-4): GAGVSQSPRYKVAKRGQDVALRCDPISGHVSLFWYQQALGQGPEFLTYFQNEAQLDKSGLPSDRFFAERPEGSVSTLKIQRTQQEDSAVYLCASSPEGAANEKLFFGSGTQLSVL.

The rearrangement links TRBV6-5 to TRBJ1-5; D call uncertain. With 5 bases removed from V and 5 bases from J, the gap between germline ends came to 7 bases. The CDR3 contains 12 residues. CDR1 is MNHEY, CDR2 SVGAGI, per germline. The CDR3 DNA reads TGTGCCAGCAGTCACAGAGATCAGCCCCAGCATTTT. Translated: CASSHRDQPQHF.

This chain uses TRBV6-4 with TRBJ1-6; maybe TRBD1 (6 bases). The length of the CDR3 is 14 residues. Trimming removed 3 bases from V and 10 bases from J, with 13 bases in between. Germline CDR1 and CDR2: MRHNA and SNTAGT. The CDR3 DNA is TGTGCCAGCAGTGAAAGCGGGGGCGGATCACCCCTCCACTTT. This gives the protein CASSESGGGSPLHF.

V gene TRBV11-2 combines with J gene TRBJ1-2; 7 bases map to TRBD1. The V segment lost 6 bases and the J segment 4 bases; nucleotides outside the gene matches: 5. Germline loops: CDR1 SGHAT, CDR2 FQNNGV. The CDR3 is made up of 13 amino acids. The CDR3 bases are TGTGCCAGCAGTTCGGACAGGCTCTATGGCTACACCTTC. Translating it yields CASSSDRLYGYTF.

CDR3 DNA sequence: TGCAGCGTTTCTCCAGGGAGGGGGGGGCAAGAGACCCAGTACTTC. Translation: CSVSPGRGGQETQYF. The V gene is TRBV29-1, the J gene TRBJ2-5, with a weak D call TRBD2 (7 bases). This CDR3 has 15 residues. V was trimmed by 5 bases and J by 2 bases, leaving 18 bases between them. CDR1 SQVTM and CDR2 ANQGSEA come from the germline V gene.

This chain links TRBV19 with TRBJ1-2; D might be TRBD1 (6 bases). CDR1 and CDR2 (germline): LNHDA, SQIVND (reference sequence). V lost 4 bases to trimming and J lost 4 bases, with 16 bases between them. The CDR3 runs to 15 residues. The CDR3 nucleotides are TGTGCCAGTAGTAACTACCAGGGGCGAAGCTATGGCTACACCTTC. Residues: CASSNYQGRSYGYTF.

This clone was detected many times. The J gene is TRBJ2-1, the V gene TRBV2; D is uncertain. The ends were cut back, 4 bases at V and 2 bases at J, with 9 bases in the middle. The CDR3 has 14 amino acids. Germline V gene data show CDR1 as SNHLY and CDR2 as FYNNEI. CDR3 sequence (DNA): TGTGCCAGCAGTGTGGCACCTCCCTACAATGAGCAGTTCTTC. It codes for CASSVAPPYNEQFF. The variable domain in full, with the rest retrieved from reference TRBV2 and TRBJ2-1, is EPEVTQTPSHQVTQMGQEVILRCVPISNHLYFYWYRQILGQKVEFLVSFYNNEISEKSEIFDDQFSVERPDGSNFTLKIRSTKLEDSAMYFCASSVAPPYNEQFFGPGTRLTVL.

The chain employs TRBV5-4 and TRBJ2-2; the match to TRBD2 covers 11 bases. Germline loops: CDR1 SGHNT, CDR2 YYREEE (reference sequence). V shed 0 bases, J shed 9 bases, and the junction held 7 bases outside the gene matches. The CDR3 is 16 amino acids. CDR3 nucleotides: TGTGCCAGCAGCTTGGATTTAGCGGGGGGGGCTAGGGAGCTGTTTTTT. Protein sequence: CASSLDLAGGARELFF.

The rearrangement links TRBV19 to TRBJ1-6; no firm D call. The V gene lost 1 base and the J gene lost 0 bases, with 10 bases spanning the gap. This CDR3 is built from 17 residues. CDR1 is LNHDA, CDR2 SQIVND, per germline (reference sequence). The CDR3 here is CASSIGSGSSYNSPLHF. CDR3 DNA sequence: TGTGCCAGTAGTATAGGGTCGGGAAGCTCCTATAATTCACCCCTCCACTTT.

V is TRBV7-7 and J is TRBJ2-5, with D perhaps matching TRBD2 (7 bases). Germline lookup yields CDR1 SSHAT and CDR2 FNYEAQ (reference sequence). CDR3 size: 15 residues. Trimming shortened V by 0 bases and J by 4 bases, and 12 bases separated the two germline ends. CDR3 residues: CASSLAGGRRETQYF. DNA of the CDR3: TGTGCCAGCAGCTTAGCGGGGGGGCGTCGAGAGACCCAGTACTTC. Together with reference TRBV7-7 and TRBJ2-5, the CDR3 gives the full variable domain: GAGVSQSPRYKVTKRGQDVTLRCDPISSHATLYWYQQALGQGPEFLTYFNYEAQPDKSGLPSDRFSAERPEGSISTLTIQRTEQRDSAMYRCASSLAGGRRETQYFGPGTRLLVL.

The table lists this clone with a few counts. The rearrangement links TRBV19 to TRBJ1-2, with 10 bases identical to TRBD1. J was trimmed by 4 bases and V by 1 base; bases with no gene match: 6. Per the germline V gene, CDR1 is LNHDA and CDR2 is SQIVND (reference sequence). The CDR3 runs to 16 residues. The CDR3 DNA follows: TGTGCCAGTAGTATAGTAAAGACAGGGGGCATCTATGGCTACACCTTC. Protein: CASSIVKTGGIYGYTF.